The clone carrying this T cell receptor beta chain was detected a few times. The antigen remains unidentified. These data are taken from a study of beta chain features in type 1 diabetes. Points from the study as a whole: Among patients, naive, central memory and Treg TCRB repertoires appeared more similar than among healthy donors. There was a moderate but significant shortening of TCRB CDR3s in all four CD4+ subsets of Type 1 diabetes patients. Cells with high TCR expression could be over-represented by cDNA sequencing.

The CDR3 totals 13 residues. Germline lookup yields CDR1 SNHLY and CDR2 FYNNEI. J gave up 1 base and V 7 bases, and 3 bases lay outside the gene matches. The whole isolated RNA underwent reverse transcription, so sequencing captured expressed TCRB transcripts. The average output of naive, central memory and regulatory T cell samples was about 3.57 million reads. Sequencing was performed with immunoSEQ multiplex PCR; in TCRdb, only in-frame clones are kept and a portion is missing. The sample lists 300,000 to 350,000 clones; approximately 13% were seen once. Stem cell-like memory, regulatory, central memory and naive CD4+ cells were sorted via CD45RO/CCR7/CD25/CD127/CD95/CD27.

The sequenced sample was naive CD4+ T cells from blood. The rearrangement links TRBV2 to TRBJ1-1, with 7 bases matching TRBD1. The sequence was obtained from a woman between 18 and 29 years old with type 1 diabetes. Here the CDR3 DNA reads TGTGCCAGCATGGGACAGCAGAACACTGAAGCTTTCTTT. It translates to CASMGQQNTEAFF. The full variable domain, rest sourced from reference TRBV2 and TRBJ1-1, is EPEVTQTPSHQVTQMGQEVILRCVPISNHLYFYWYRQILGQKVEFLVSFYNNEISEKSEIFDDQFSVERPDGSNFTLKIRSTKLEDSAMYFCASMGQQNTEAFFGQGTRLTVV.